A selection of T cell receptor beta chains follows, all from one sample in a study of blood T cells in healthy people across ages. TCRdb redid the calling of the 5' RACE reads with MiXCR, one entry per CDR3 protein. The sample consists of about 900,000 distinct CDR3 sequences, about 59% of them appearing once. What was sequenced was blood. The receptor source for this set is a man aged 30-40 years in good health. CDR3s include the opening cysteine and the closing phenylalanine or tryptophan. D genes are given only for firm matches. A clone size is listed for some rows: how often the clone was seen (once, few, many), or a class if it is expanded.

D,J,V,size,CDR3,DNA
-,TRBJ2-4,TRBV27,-,CASRGSGTNQYF,TGTGCCAGCAGAGGGTCGGGGACGAATCAGTACTTC
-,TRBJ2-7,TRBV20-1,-,CSASSPPGRGELYEQYF,TGCAGTGCTAGTTCTCCCCCAGGGCGGGGAGAACTTTACGAGCAGTACTTC
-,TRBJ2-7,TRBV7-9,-,CASSHRESYEQYF,TGTGCCAGCAGTCACAGGGAAAGCTACGAGCAGTACTTC
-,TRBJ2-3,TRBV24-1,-,CATRRSDTDTQYF,TGTGCCACCCGCAGGAGTGACACAGATACGCAGTATTTT
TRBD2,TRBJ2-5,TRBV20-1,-,CSARVSLGGLGETQYF,TGCAGTGCTAGAGTGAGTCTGGGGGGACTAGGAGAGACCCAGTACTTC
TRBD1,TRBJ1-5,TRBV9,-,CASSVGAGGLGDQPQHF,TGTGCCAGCAGCGTAGGGGCAGGGGGATTGGGTGATCAGCCCCAGCATTTT
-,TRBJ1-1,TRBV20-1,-,CSARDDLVQDTEAFF,TGCAGTGCTAGAGATGATTTGGTTCAAGACACTGAAGCTTTCTTT
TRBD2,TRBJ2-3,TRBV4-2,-,CASSRPSGGASSTDTQYF,TGTGCCAGCAGCCGCCCTAGCGGGGGGGCATCTAGCACAGATACGCAGTATTTT
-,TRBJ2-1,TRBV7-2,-,CASRLEVWHNEQFF,TGTGCCAGCAGACTAGAAGTATGGCACAATGAGCAGTTCTTC
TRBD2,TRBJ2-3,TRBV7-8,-,CASCKRGLTTDTQYF,TGTGCCAGCTGTAAACGGGGACTAACCACAGATACGCAGTATTTT
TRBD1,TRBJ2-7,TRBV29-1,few,CSVLRQGAGEQYF,TGCAGCGTTCTTCGACAGGGGGCAGGCGAGCAGTACTTC
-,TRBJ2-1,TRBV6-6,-,CASSFSQGSYNEQFF,TGTGCCAGCAGTTTCTCACAGGGATCCTACAATGAGCAGTTCTTC
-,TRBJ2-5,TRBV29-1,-,CSVGGQGGREQYF,TGCAGCGTTGGGGGTCAGGGGGGACGAGAGCAGTACTTC
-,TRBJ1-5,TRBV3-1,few,CASSQVPSSNQPQHF,TGTGCCAGCAGCCAAGTTCCCTCTAGCAATCAGCCCCAGCATTTT
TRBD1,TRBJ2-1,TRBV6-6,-,CASSYSDRVNEQFF,TGTGCCAGCAGTTACTCCGACAGGGTTAATGAGCAGTTCTTC
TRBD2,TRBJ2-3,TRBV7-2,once,CASSPPGLVGTDTQYF,TGTGCCAGCAGCCCGCCCGGACTAGTGGGCACAGATACGCAGTATTTT
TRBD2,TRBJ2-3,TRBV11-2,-,CASQLAGATDTQYF,TGTGCCAGCCAACTAGCGGGGGCTACAGATACGCAGTATTTT
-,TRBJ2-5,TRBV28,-,CASSSVSRETQYF,TGTGCCAGCAGTTCCGTATCGAGGGAGACCCAGTACTTC
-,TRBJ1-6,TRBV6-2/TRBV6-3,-,CASSYLVQASSPLHF,TGTGCCAGCAGTTATCTGGTGCAGGCCTCGTCGCCCCTCCACTTT
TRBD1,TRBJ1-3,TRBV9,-,CASSGSGQPGNTIYF,TGTGCCAGCAGCGGATCGGGACAGCCCGGAAACACCATATATTTT
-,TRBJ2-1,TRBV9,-,CASNEGLGPYNEQFF,TGTGCCAGCAACGAAGGCCTGGGACCCTACAATGAGCAGTTCTTC
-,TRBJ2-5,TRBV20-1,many,CSADGLQETQYF,TGCAGTGCCGACGGATTACAAGAGACCCAGTACTTC
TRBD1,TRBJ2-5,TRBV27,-,CASSRIPGQGTETQYF,TGTGCCAGCAGTCGCATCCCGGGACAGGGTACGGAGACCCAGTACTTC
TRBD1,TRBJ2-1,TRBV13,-,CASSEPGTGDEQFF,TGTGCCAGCAGCGAACCCGGGACAGGGGATGAGCAGTTCTTC
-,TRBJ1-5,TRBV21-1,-,CASSRDREVVSNQPQHF,TGTGCCAGCAGCAGGGACAGGGAAGTCGTTAGCAATCAGCCCCAGCATTTT
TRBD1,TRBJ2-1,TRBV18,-,CDSSPPWTGGYNEQFF,TGTGACAGCTCACCACCTTGGACAGGGGGTTACAATGAGCAGTTCTTC
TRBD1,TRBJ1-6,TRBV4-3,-,CASSQESGTGVSPLHF,TGCGCCAGCAGCCAAGAGAGCGGGACAGGGGTTTCACCCCTCCACTTT
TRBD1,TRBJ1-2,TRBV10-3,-,CAISAPDRGNGYTF,TGTGCCATCAGTGCGCCGGACAGGGGGAATGGCTACACCTTC
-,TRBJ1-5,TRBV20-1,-,CSATAGVGNQPQHF,TGCAGTGCGACCGCCGGGGTCGGAAATCAGCCCCAGCATTTT
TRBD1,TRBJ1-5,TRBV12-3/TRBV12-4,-,CASSHGQGAAAQPQHF,TGTGCCAGCAGCCATGGACAGGGGGCGGCGGCTCAGCCCCAGCATTTT
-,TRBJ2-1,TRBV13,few,CASSFLDSHEQFF,TGTGCCAGCAGCTTTCTGGATAGCCATGAGCAGTTCTTC
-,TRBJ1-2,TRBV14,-,CASSQDGVTDLINYGYTF,TGTGCCAGCAGCCAAGACGGAGTGACAGACCTTATTAACTATGGCTACACCTTC
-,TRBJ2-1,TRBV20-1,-,CSASGRTSYNEQFF,TGCAGTGCTAGCGGGCGGACCTCCTACAATGAGCAGTTCTTC
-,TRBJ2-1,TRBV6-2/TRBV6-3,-,CASTVGVFGEQFF,TGTGCCAGCACGGTAGGGGTTTTTGGCGAGCAGTTCTTC
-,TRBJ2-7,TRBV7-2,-,CASSFPSTYEQYF,TGTGCCAGCAGCTTTCCCAGTACCTACGAGCAGTACTTC
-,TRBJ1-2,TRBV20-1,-,CSAGAGRASYGYTF,TGCAGTGCTGGGGCCGGCAGGGCCAGCTATGGCTACACCTTC
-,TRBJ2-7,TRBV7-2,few,CASSRPGGSYEQYF,TGTGCCAGCAGCAGACCGGGCGGCTCCTACGAGCAGTACTTC
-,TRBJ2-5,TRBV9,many,CASSVSAGDIVETQYF,TGTGCCAGCAGCGTATCCGCGGGGGACATTGTAGAGACCCAGTACTTC
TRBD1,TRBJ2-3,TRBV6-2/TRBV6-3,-,CASSYQQTGADTQYF,TGTGCCAGCAGTTACCAACAGACAGGGGCAGATACGCAGTATTTT
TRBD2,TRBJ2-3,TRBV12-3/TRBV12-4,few,CASRRNSGAVTDTQYF,TGTGCCAGCAGAAGAAATAGCGGGGCGGTCACAGATACGCAGTATTTT
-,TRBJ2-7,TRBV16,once,CASSQWPSYEQYF,TGTGCCAGCAGCCAATGGCCCAGCTACGAGCAGTACTTC